One sample yielded the 13 T cell receptor beta chains listed below, sequenced in a study of identical twins. TCRdb called the 5' RACE reads again in MiXCR, with one record for every CDR3 protein. The sample carries 430,000 or so distinct CDR3 sequences, roughly 24% recorded once. These data were also filed under a second study, of T cells expressing NK-cell markers.

Material for sequencing was CD4+ T cells sorted from blood. The source of these receptors is a woman in her late teens or twenties in good health.

This clonotype was detected only a few times. The rearrangement uses TRBV7-2 and TRBJ2-3; 11 positions agree with TRBD2. The CDR3 covers 17 residues. The germline CDR1 and CDR2 sequences are SGHTA and FQGNSA. The trim removed 0 bases at V and 3 bases at J, leaving 5 bases unmatched. DNA for the CDR3: TGTGCCAGCAGCTTAGCCCCTAGCGGGAGGTCAACAGATACGCAGTATTTT. Amino acid sequence: CASSLAPSGRSTDTQYF. Full variable domain (missing parts from reference TRBV7-2 and TRBJ2-3): GAGVSQSPSNKVTEKGKDVELRCDPISGHTALYWYRQSLGQGLEFLIYFQGNSAPDKSGLPSDRFSAERTGGSVSTLTIQRTQQEDSAVYLCASSLAPSGRSTDTQYFGPGTRLTVL.

The V and J genes are TRBV10-3 and TRBJ1-2; 9 bases fit TRBD1. The CDR3 runs to 14 residues. The germline CDR1 and CDR2 sequences are ENHRY and SYGVKD. V shed 6 bases and J 3 bases; nucleotides not matched to a gene: 5. CDR3 sequence: CAIRLGQGDYGYTF. The CDR3 nucleotides read TGTGCCATCAGGCTGGGACAGGGTGACTATGGCTACACCTTC.

The rearrangement links TRBV6-1 to TRBJ2-2; 7 nucleotides align to TRBD2. Per germline, CDR1 MNHNS and CDR2 SASEGT. The V segment lost 6 bases and the J segment 5 bases; nucleotides outside the gene matches: 3. The CDR3 has 13 amino acids. The CDR3 DNA follows: TGTGCCAGCAGCCGGACTAGAACCGGGGAGCTGTTTTTT. Protein sequence: CASSRTRTGELFF.

Only a few counts were recorded for this clonotype. The V and J genes are TRBV2 and TRBJ1-1; D is unresolved. Germline V lookup: CDR1 SNHLY, CDR2 FYNNEI. Between the trimmed V and J ends, which lost 7 bases and 0 bases, there was a span of 6 bases. The length of the CDR3 is 12 residues. CDR3 sequence: CASKRMNTEAFF. The CDR3 DNA reads as TGTGCCAGCAAGAGAATGAACACTGAAGCTTTCTTT.

In its sample, this clonotype was seen a few times. The rearrangement uses TRBV10-3 and TRBJ1-1, with D maybe TRBD1 (5 bases). The ends were cut back, 10 bases at V and 2 bases at J, with 14 bases in the middle. Germline-derived CDR1 and CDR2 are ENHRY and SYGVKD. The CDR3 runs to 13 residues. CDR3 coding DNA: TGTGCCACCGCCCCGGGGGTCAACACTGAAGCTTTCTTT. It translates to CATAPGVNTEAFF.

V gene TRBV27 combines with J gene TRBJ2-7; 9 bases map to TRBD2. This CDR3 spans 18 amino acids. Germline CDR1 and CDR2: MNHEY and SMNVEV (reference sequence). V trimming: 2 bases; J trimming: 0 bases; junction bases outside the gene matches: 11. The CDR3 protein is CASSLRYSGGTSSYEQYF. CDR3 nucleotides: TGTGCCAGCAGTTTAAGGTATAGCGGGGGAACTAGCTCCTACGAGCAGTACTTC.

The DNA of the CDR3 is TGTGCCAGCAGCGGGGACTCAAAGGGCGGAGATACGCAGTATTTT. Residues: CASSGDSKGGDTQYF. The chain uses TRBV11-3 and TRBJ2-3; D perhaps matches TRBD2 (6 bases). The CDR3 is made up of 15 amino acids. CDR1 SGHNT and CDR2 YENEEA come from the germline V gene. V was pared by 5 bases and J by 5 bases, with 17 bases between.

This clonotype was observed at least ten times. The chain couples TRBV20-1 to TRBJ2-5; 10 bases fit TRBD2. With 3 bases clipped from V and 5 bases from J, the junction kept 9 bases outside the gene matches. This CDR3 region has 15 residues. Germline V gene data show CDR1 as DFQATT and CDR2 as SNEGSKA (reference sequence). The CDR3 nucleotides read TGCAGTGCTAGTGGGCCTAGCGGGGGCCCGGAGACCCAGTACTTC. This sequence encodes CSASGPSGGPETQYF.

This clonotype has just a few counts. The chain links TRBV9 to TRBJ2-3; 14 nucleotides match TRBD2. CDR3 size: 18 residues. Trimming removed 0 bases from V and 5 bases from J; junction bases left unmatched: 8. The germline gives CDR1 SGDLS, CDR2 YYNGEE. DNA for the CDR3: TGTGCCAGCAGCGTAGGTCGACTAGCGGGGGGGCCATTAGATACGCAGTATTTT. Protein product: CASSVGRLAGGPLDTQYF.

The chain links TRBV12-3 or TRBV12-4 to TRBJ1-5; 7 bases map to TRBD1. The CDR3 is 14 amino acids. V gave up 5 bases and J gave up 2 bases; unmatched junction bases: 3. The CDR3 protein is CASSATGGNQPQHF. Here the CDR3 DNA reads TGTGCCAGCAGTGCAACAGGGGGCAATCAGCCCCAGCATTTT.

V usage is TRBV7-7 and J usage is TRBJ2-5; 7 nucleotides align to TRBD1. V dropped 5 bases and J dropped 5; count of bases not matched to a gene: 11. Germline CDR1 is SSHAT and CDR2 is FNYEAQ (reference sequence). The CDR3 loop spans 15 amino acids. The CDR3 sequence is CASSRQSTGWETQYF. The DNA of the CDR3 is TGTGCCAGCAGCCGACAGTCGACAGGGTGGGAGACCCAGTACTTC.

The chain combines TRBV5-5 with TRBJ2-5; 12 bases agree with TRBD2. V dropped 3 bases and J dropped 1; count of bases not matched to a gene: 1. The CDR3 extends over 15 amino acids. CDR1 is SGHKS, CDR2 YYEKEE, per germline (reference sequence). The CDR3 nucleotides are TGTGCCAGCAGCTCTAGCGGGAGGGCCCAAGAGACCCAGTACTTC. Protein: CASSSSGRAQETQYF.

The V and J genes are TRBV5-1 and TRBJ2-1; D possibly matches TRBD1 or TRBD2 (6 bases each). Germline V CDR1 and CDR2: SGHRS, YFSETQ. There are 15 residues in the CDR3. V lost 0 bases and J 9 bases, leaving 16 bases between the germline ends. The CDR3 DNA sequence: TGCGCCAGCAGCTTGGTTGGTCGGGGGCAGGGTGAGCAGTTCTTC. The encoded protein is CASSLVGRGQGEQFF.